This is a list of T cell receptor beta chains from one sample in a study of persistence of HIV-infected CD4 T cells. These receptors have no known antigen. Profiling relied on immunoSEQ multiplex PCR, and the TCRdb table lists in-frame clones only, not all of them. The sample includes 35,000 to 55,000 clones, 80% to 90% seen only once; the top ten take 1%. The material sequenced was CD4+ T cells sorted from PBMCs after roughly 18-hour stimulation, taken from a patient who received antiretroviral therapy. These receptors were collected from an adult man with HIV who was CMV-seropositive. Both conserved end residues are part of each CDR3. Fields, in order: J gene, D gene, V gene, CDR3 DNA, CDR3 protein. The D gene is left open where the match is weak.

>TRBJ1-5|TRBD1|TRBV28
TGTGCCACCACACCGGGACAGGGGGGTTCAAGACAGCCCCAGCATTTT
CATTPGQGGSRQPQHF
>TRBJ1-6|NA|TRBV3-1/TRBV3-2
TGTGCCAGCAGCCAAGGGCAGGGAGGGAGGTGGATCCACTTT
CASSQGQGGRWIHF
>TRBJ1-3|NA|TRBV6-5
TGTGCCAGCAGGCGGGATCACTCTGGAAACACCATATATTTT
CASRRDHSGNTIYF
>TRBJ1-4|NA|TRBV12-3/TRBV12-4
TGTGCCAGCACCCCGATCGACAGTGAAAAACTGTTTTTT
CASTPIDSEKLFF
>TRBJ1-1|TRBD1|TRBV28
TGTGCCAGCAGTACCTCCGGGACAGGAAACCCTGAAGCTTTCTTT
CASSTSGTGNPEAFF
>TRBJ1-5|NA|TRBV5-1
TGCGCCAGCAGCTTAACACCGGATAGCAATCAGCCCCAGCATTTT
CASSLTPDSNQPQHF
>TRBJ2-1|TRBD2|TRBV5-1
TGCGCCAGCAGCCCGGGACTAGCGGCAAAAGACAATGAGCAGTTCTTC
CASSPGLAAKDNEQFF
>TRBJ1-3|NA|TRBV6-1
TGTGCCAGCAGACTCCGGGGTATGAGAAACACCATATATTTT
CASRLRGMRNTIYF
>TRBJ1-2|NA|TRBV12-3/TRBV12-4
TGTGCCAGCAGTTCGTCTTCCGGGTACACCTTC
CASSSSSGYTF
>TRBJ1-4|TRBD1|TRBV3-1/TRBV3-2
TGTGCCAGCTCCGGGAGGGGGACAGGGAATGAAAAACTGTTTTTT
CASSGRGTGNEKLFF
>TRBJ1-2|TRBD1|TRBV29-1
TGCAGCGTTCGCGAGACAGGGAGGAATCTCTATGGCTACACCTTC
CSVRETGRNLYGYTF
>TRBJ1-6|TRBD1|TRBV7-9
TGTGCCAGCAGCCAAGGGACAGGATTTTATAATTCACCCCTCCACTTT
CASSQGTGFYNSPLHF
>TRBJ2-1|NA|TRBV7-6
TGTGCCAGCAGCCCCAGGCTGAATGAGCAGTTCTTC
CASSPRLNEQFF